These 15 T cell receptor beta chains came from one sample sequenced in a study of graft-versus-host responses after intestinal transplantation. Libraries were prepared by immunoSEQ multiplex PCR; TCRdb keeps only in-frame clonotypes and omits some of them. The sample consists of around 100,000 clones, around 90% of them appearing once. These receptors' antigens are unknown. Sample: unstimulated CD4+ T cells sorted from spleen or lymph node cells, taken before transplant. These receptors all come from a human donor who was the organ donor for an intestinal transplant.

The sample holds one count of this clone. The rearrangement joins TRBV9 to TRBJ2-1; 7 nucleotides line up with TRBD1. Germline V gene sequence: CDR1 SGDLS, CDR2 YYNGEE. V shed 4 bases and J 5 bases; nucleotides not matched to a gene: 6. The CDR3 consists of 14 residues. CDR3 in amino acids: CASSTRQGHNEQFF. DNA for the CDR3: TGTGCCAGCAGCACCCGACAGGGCCACAATGAGCAGTTCTTC.

This rearrangement joins TRBV18 to TRBJ2-3; D not certain. There are 14 residues in the CDR3. From germline, CDR1 is KGHSH and CDR2 LQKENI. V lost 2 bases and J lost 4, with 10 bases in between. The CDR3 reads CASSPIGSSDTQYF. The CDR3 DNA reads as TGTGCCAGCTCACCAATCGGTTCTTCAGATACGCAGTATTTT. Based on the CDR3 plus reference TRBV18 and TRBJ2-3, the full variable domain is NAGVMQNPRHLVRRRGQEARLRCSPMKGHSHVYWYRQLPEEGLKFMVYLQKENIIDESGMPKERFSAEFPKEGPSILRIQQVVRGDSAAYFCASSPIGSSDTQYFGPGTRLTVL.

The chain carries TRBV6-5 and TRBJ1-2; D gene unclear. The germline CDR1 and CDR2 sequences are MNHEY and SVGAGI. V shed 0 bases and J shed 4 bases, with 6 bases lying between them. The CDR3 totals 13 residues. The CDR3 region has the DNA TGTGCCAGCAGTTACTCGACGGCCTATGGCTACACCTTC. Residues: CASSYSTAYGYTF.

V and J are TRBV4-2 and TRBJ1-6; a weak D match, TRBD1 (6 bases). Germline assignment: CDR1 LGHNA and CDR2 YNFKEQ. The V and J ends lost 1 base and 10 bases respectively, with 14 bases between them. The CDR3 spans 15 residues. DNA of the CDR3: TGTGCCAGCAGCCAAGCGGCCAGGGGATCCTCACCCCTCCACTTT. It is translated as CASSQAARGSSPLHF.

The chain joins TRBV5-1 to TRBJ2-7; D gene ambiguous. The CDR3 has 15 amino acids. Trimming cost V 0 bases and J 0 bases, with 10 bases left between them. Germline CDR1 is SGHRS and CDR2 is YFSETQ. The CDR3 nucleotides read TGCGCCAGCAGCTTGGCCAGGCCCCCCTCCTACGAGCAGTACTTC. Translated: CASSLARPPSYEQYF.

V gene TRBV5-1 combines with J gene TRBJ2-1, with D tentatively TRBD2 (6 bases). V gave up 4 bases and J gave up 4 bases, with 9 bases separating them. The germline gives CDR1 SGHRS, CDR2 YFSETQ. The CDR3 spans 13 residues. CDR3 protein: CASSELAYNEQFF. CDR3 in DNA: TGCGCCAGCAGCGAACTAGCATACAATGAGCAGTTCTTC.

A word on this clone: The junction departs from the called germline gene at one end, perhaps through a read error. This chain uses TRBV5-5 with TRBJ1-5, with D unclear. Germline V gene data show CDR1 as SGHKS and CDR2 as YYEKEE (reference sequence). The length of the CDR3 is 14 residues. CDR3 amino acids: CACSLLGPNQPQHF. Written as DNA, the CDR3 is TGTGCCTGCAGCTTGTTAGGGCCTAATCAGCCCCAGCATTTT.

The chain carries TRBV10-2 and TRBJ2-4; D is uncertain. CDR3 length: 13 residues. With 8 bases removed from V and 0 bases from J, the gap between germline ends came to 8 bases. The V gene's germline CDR1 is WSHSY and CDR2 SAAADI. CDR3 nucleotide sequence: TGCGCCAGCTCGACATTAGCCAAAAACATTCAGTACTTC. Amino acid sequence: CASSTLAKNIQYF.

The J gene is TRBJ2-5, the V gene TRBV15; a possible D gene is TRBD2 (6 bases). The J call is uncertain, as TRBJ2-7 better fits the DNA end. Germline loops: CDR1 LNHNV, CDR2 YYDKDF (reference sequence). This CDR3 has 17 residues. The CDR3 reads CATSRALGSREAYEQYF. The DNA for the CDR3 is TGTGCCACCAGCAGAGCTCTAGGGAGCAGGGAGGCCTACGAGCAGTACTTC.

A word on this clone: Other DNA sequences in the same sample also yield this CDR3. This chain uses TRBV18 with TRBJ2-1; 11 nucleotides match TRBD2. The CDR3 totals 15 residues. The germline CDR1 and CDR2 sequences are KGHSH and LQKENI. With 4 bases clipped from V and 4 bases from J, the junction kept 3 bases outside the gene matches. Here the CDR3 DNA reads TGTGCCAGCTCACTAGCGGGAGGGTCTTACAATGAGCAGTTCTTC. It specifies CASSLAGGSYNEQFF.

The chain carries TRBV28 and TRBJ2-3, with 10 bases identical to TRBD2. CDR1 and CDR2 (germline): MDHEN, SYDVKM. The V gene end was trimmed by 6 bases and the J gene end by 1 base; junction bases not matched to a gene: 16. The CDR3 is made up of 19 amino acids. The CDR3 sequence: CASRSWGLAGEGGTDTQYF. The CDR3 nucleotides read TGTGCCAGCAGATCCTGGGGGCTAGCGGGAGAGGGGGGCACAGATACGCAGTATTTT.

Comment on this clone: The same CDR3 can be traced to other DNA sequences in this sample. V usage is TRBV5-1 and J usage is TRBJ2-3; D is possibly TRBD1 (5 bases). This CDR3 contains 14 residues. The germline V gene encodes CDR1 SGHRS and CDR2 YFSETQ. With 0 bases removed from V and 0 bases from J, the gap between germline ends came to 5 bases. CDR3 sequence (DNA): TGCGCCAGCAGCTTGGGGGGCAGCACAGATACGCAGTATTTT. Translation gives CASSLGGSTDTQYF.

V and J are TRBV7-2 and TRBJ2-7, with D uncertain. The CDR3 has 13 residues. Between the trimmed V and J ends, which lost 0 bases and 1 base, there was a span of 4 bases. CDR1 SGHTA and CDR2 FQGNSA come from the germline V gene. CDR3 DNA sequence: TGTGCCAGCAGCTTAGCGGGATCCTACGAGCAGTACTTC. Translation: CASSLAGSYEQYF. Based on the CDR3 plus reference TRBV7-2 and TRBJ2-7, the full variable domain is GAGVSQSPSNKVTEKGKDVELRCDPISGHTALYWYRQSLGQGLEFLIYFQGNSAPDKSGLPSDRFSAERTGGSVSTLTIQRTQQEDSAVYLCASSLAGSYEQYFGPGTRLTVT.

The rearrangement links TRBV30 to TRBJ2-5; a weak D match, TRBD2 (5 bases). The CDR3 is 14 amino acids. Germline V lookup: CDR1 GTSNPN, CDR2 SVGIG (reference sequence). Trimming shortened V by 5 bases and J by 1 base, and 14 bases separated the two germline ends. The CDR3 sequence is CAWLGRGPQETQYF. The CDR3 DNA is TGTGCCTGGTTGGGGAGAGGGCCCCAAGAGACCCAGTACTTC.

The CDR3 DNA reads TGTGCCAGCAGGTCAGGGGCAGGGACCTATGGCTACACCTTC. It codes for CASRSGAGTYGYTF. The genes are TRBV6-1 and TRBJ1-2; TRBD1 is a possible D gene (6 bases). Trimming cost V 6 bases and J 4 bases, with 15 bases left between them. This CDR3 has 14 residues. Germline CDR1 MNHNS, CDR2 SASEGT.